This record covers a single T cell receptor beta chain. This sample stems from a study of blood T cell repertoires in COVID-19. In the original workflow: Amplifying reference gene primers gave estimates of nucleated cell counts. The method was immunoSEQ multiplex PCR; TCRdb's version includes in-frame clones alone and lacks a portion of them. Clone size and the V and J calls come from that table; the DNA yielded D and trimming. The sample includes 150,000 or so clones, around 80% of them seen just once. Participant age was roughly 18 to 89 years, and participants resided in roughly 24 US areas. Allocation to cohorts depended on clinical history reported by the participants. The source material was PBMCs or T cells enriched from blood (not recorded which). This sequence was found in a woman between 45 and 65 years old who had recovered from COVID-19.

CDR3 protein: CASIKRGGIHNEQFF. The CDR3 DNA sequence: TGTGCCAGCATTAAAAGGGGGGGAATACACAATGAGCAGTTCTTC. V and J are TRBV6-5 and TRBJ2-1, with D possibly being TRBD2 (7 bases). This CDR3 has 15 residues. Trimming removed 7 bases from V and 5 bases from J, with 18 bases in between. The germline V gene has CDR1 MNHEY and CDR2 SVGAGI.